The 28 T cell receptor beta chains listed next were all sequenced from one sample in a study of cytomegalovirus exposure and HLA in healthy donors. The PCR contained 60 Vbeta and 13 Jbeta primers. The assay was immunoSEQ multiplex PCR, and TCRdb's table has in-frame clones only and misses some. Listed are tens of thousands of clones; 0.5% to 0.65% falls within the top ten. The sequenced sample was PBMCs. These receptors came from a man aged 45-65 years in good health and CMV-seronegative.

V and J are TRBV5-4 and TRBJ1-1; TRBD1 matches at 11 bases. Per the germline V gene, CDR1 is SGHNT and CDR2 is YYREEE (reference sequence). Trimming at V came to 4 bases and at J to 6 bases, leaving 8 bases not matched to a gene. The CDR3 extends over 15 amino acids. CDR3 sequence (DNA): TGTGCCAGCAGCCCGGCGGACAGGGGGCTTTCTGAAGCTTTCTTT. It specifies CASSPADRGLSEAFF.

This rearrangement joins TRBV18 to TRBJ1-4; 7 positions match TRBD1. The CDR3 loop spans 14 amino acids. V was pared by 3 bases and J by 10 bases, with 8 bases of the junction left unmatched. CDR1 is KGHSH, CDR2 LQKENI, per germline. CDR3 region: CASSPNRGRGKLFF. As DNA, the CDR3 is TGTGCCAGCTCACCCAACAGGGGAAGAGGAAAACTGTTTTTT. Based on the CDR3 plus reference TRBV18 and TRBJ1-4, the full variable domain is NAGVMQNPRHLVRRRGQEARLRCSPMKGHSHVYWYRQLPEEGLKFMVYLQKENIIDESGMPKERFSAEFPKEGPSILRIQQVVRGDSAAYFCASSPNRGRGKLFFGSGTQLSVL.

The chain links TRBV11-2 to TRBJ1-2; unclear D gene. V was shortened by 0 bases and J by 5 bases, with 7 bases between the two germline ends. The CDR3 covers 13 residues. Germline V gives CDR1 SGHAT, CDR2 FQNNGV. CDR3 region: CASSLDRKYGYTF. Written as DNA, the CDR3 is TGTGCCAGCAGCTTAGATCGTAAATATGGCTACACCTTC.

The rearrangement uses TRBV4-2 and TRBJ2-5, with TRBD2 matching over 10 bases. CDR1 LGHNA and CDR2 YNFKEQ come from the germline V gene. After removal of 2 bases from V and 4 bases from J, the junction contained 7 bases not matched to a gene. The CDR3 runs to 16 residues. The CDR3 sequence is CASSQNIAGGGETQYF. The CDR3 bases are TGTGCCAGCAGCCAAAACATAGCGGGGGGAGGAGAGACCCAGTACTTC.

About this clone itself: Compared with germline, one end of the junction differs, possibly owing to a read error. The genes are TRBV5-6 and TRBJ2-7; TRBD1 agrees at 9 bases. Germline V gives CDR1 SGHDT, CDR2 YYEEEE. CDR3 length: 18 residues. The CDR3 sequence is CASSIRDRERAGDHELYF. CDR3 nucleotides: TGTGCCAGCAGCATCCGGGACAGGGAACGCGCAGGAGACCACGAGCTGTACTTC.

The chain combines TRBV5-8 with TRBJ1-5, with a tentative D call TRBD1 (6 bases). Trimming shortened V by 3 bases and J by 4 bases, and 14 bases separated the two germline ends. Germline CDR1 and CDR2: SGHTS and YDEGEE. The CDR3 loop spans 15 amino acids. The CDR3 is CASSSRGAGNQPQHF. CDR3 bases: TGTGCCAGCAGCTCCCGGGGGGCAGGGAATCAGCCCCAGCATTTT.

J is TRBJ1-3 and V is TRBV19; 7 nucleotides agree with TRBD1. CDR3 length: 16 residues. J gave up 0 bases and V 3 bases, and 5 bases lay outside the gene matches. Germline V lookup: CDR1 LNHDA, CDR2 SQIVND (reference sequence). This chain's CDR3 is CASSILDRLSGNTIYF. The DNA of the CDR3 is TGTGCCAGTAGTATCTTGGACAGGCTCTCTGGAAACACCATATATTTT.

The V call is TRBV5-1, the J call TRBJ2-1, with D perhaps TRBD1 (5 bases). Per the germline V gene, CDR1 is SGHRS and CDR2 is YFSETQ. V was pared by 4 bases and J by 4 bases, with 15 bases between. The CDR3 extends over 15 amino acids. The CDR3 nucleotides are TGCGCCAGCAGCCGGACAACGGACGATTACAATGAGCAGTTCTTC. Translated: CASSRTTDDYNEQFF.

The chain recombines TRBV5-1 with TRBJ1-1; D gene ambiguous. The CDR3 runs to 15 residues. The V end was cut by 5 bases, the J end by 2 bases, with 16 bases between. Germline loops: CDR1 SGHRS, CDR2 YFSETQ. CDR3 DNA: TGCGCCAGCAGACCGCCAATGACAAGAAACACTGAAGCTTTCTTT. It yields the protein CASRPPMTRNTEAFF.

The chain uses TRBV28 and TRBJ2-6, with unresolved D. Germline V gives CDR1 MDHEN, CDR2 SYDVKM. The CDR3 consists of 20 residues. The V end lost 3 bases, the J end lost 0 bases, and 21 bases lay between the germline ends. The CDR3: CASSFPIRVNVSSGANVLTF. DNA of the CDR3: TGTGCCAGCAGTTTCCCGATACGAGTAAATGTAAGCTCTGGGGCCAACGTCCTGACTTTC.

The rearrangement uses TRBV6-1 and TRBJ2-1, with TRBD2 identical over 13 bases. Germline CDR1 and CDR2: MNHNS and SASEGT. V shed 6 bases and J 9 bases; nucleotides not matched to a gene: 8. CDR3 length: 15 amino acids. The CDR3, as DNA: TGTGCCAGCAGGGCGGGACTAGCGGGGAAGAGTGAGCAGTTCTTC. It codes for CASRAGLAGKSEQFF.

This chain joins TRBV6-5 and TRBJ1-2; no definite D call. CDR1 MNHEY and CDR2 SVGAGI come from the germline V gene. This CDR3 comprises 12 residues. Trimming cost V 6 bases and J 4 bases, with 9 bases left between them. The CDR3 region is CASRQTPYGYTF. The CDR3 DNA reads as TGTGCCAGCAGACAGACACCCTATGGCTACACCTTC.

In the case of this clone: At one boundary the junction diverges from the germline segment, which might be a read error. This sample includes further DNA sequences coding for the same CDR3. The chain carries TRBV15 and TRBJ2-5; tentatively, D is TRBD2 (7 bases). Germline V CDR1 and CDR2: LNHNV, YYDKDF (reference sequence). This CDR3 has 15 amino acids. The CDR3 is CATSRPGGAGETQYF. CDR3 nucleotides: TGCGCCACCAGCAGACCGGGGGGCGCCGGGGAGACCCAGTACTTC.

The chain links TRBV10-3 to TRBJ1-3; 9 nucleotides align to TRBD1. The CDR3 totals 14 residues. V shed 5 bases and J 6 bases; nucleotides not matched to a gene: 5. Germline V gives CDR1 ENHRY, CDR2 SYGVKD. This chain's CDR3 is CAISHGDRENTIYF. CDR3 in DNA: TGTGCCATCAGTCATGGGGACAGGGAAAACACCATATATTTT.

The chain employs TRBV19 and TRBJ2-5; D call uncertain. The J call may be faulty, since TRBJ2-7 better matches the DNA end. Looked up from germline, CDR1 is LNHDA and CDR2 is SQIVND (reference sequence). The CDR3 is made up of 12 amino acids. The CDR3 nucleotides are TGTGCCAGTAGTATAGGTGCCTACGAGCAGTACTTC. As protein: CASSIGAYEQYF.

The V and J genes are TRBV10-3 and TRBJ2-7; D uncertain. This CDR3 contains 11 residues. V was shortened by 6 bases and J by 4 bases, with 7 bases between the two germline ends. Germline values: CDR1 ENHRY, CDR2 SYGVKD. The CDR3 loop is CAIRDIYEQYF. DNA of the CDR3: TGTGCCATCAGAGACATATACGAGCAGTACTTC.

The V gene is TRBV7-9, the J gene TRBJ2-3; D possibly corresponds to TRBD2 (6 bases). This CDR3 is built from 15 residues. The germline V and J ends were trimmed by 1 base and 4 bases, with 12 bases remaining between them. CDR1 and CDR2 from the germline V gene are SEHNR and FQNEAQ (reference sequence). In nucleotides, the CDR3 is TGTGCCAGCAGCTTAGGGTTAGGAGGGGCAGATACGCAGTATTTT. Residues: CASSLGLGGADTQYF. Looking up the rest from reference TRBV7-9 and TRBJ2-3 gives the full variable domain: DTGVSQNPRHKITKRGQNVTFRCDPISEHNRLYWYRQTLGQGPEFLTYFQNEAQLEKSRLLSDRFSAERPKGSFSTLEIQRTEQGDSAMYLCASSLGLGGADTQYFGPGTRLTVL.

The chain links TRBV4-3 to TRBJ2-7; a weak D match, TRBD1 (6 bases). The germline V gene has CDR1 LGHNA and CDR2 YSLEER. The V gene lost 1 base and the J gene lost 2 bases, with 12 bases spanning the gap. The CDR3 is 15 residues long. Written as DNA, the CDR3 is TGCGCCAGCAGCCAAGGCCCTGGACAGACCTACGAGCAGTACTTC. It yields the protein CASSQGPGQTYEQYF.

This chain joins TRBV5-6 and TRBJ2-7; D possibly corresponds to TRBD2 (5 bases). Germline CDR1 SGHDT, CDR2 YYEEEE. This CDR3 is built from 11 residues. Trimming took off 5 bases at V and 7 bases at J, with 10 bases between the two ends. CDR3 in DNA: TGTGCCAGCAGGACCGCGGGTGAGCAGTACTTC. Translated: CASRTAGEQYF.

V is TRBV11-2 and J is TRBJ2-3; weak D call: TRBD1 (5 bases). In germline, CDR1 is SGHAT, CDR2 FQNNGV. The CDR3 consists of 14 residues. Trimming took off 5 bases at V and 0 bases at J, with 9 bases between the two ends. The CDR3 region is CASSPTESTDTQYF. As DNA, the CDR3 is TGTGCCAGCAGCCCGACAGAAAGCACAGATACGCAGTATTTT.

The chain combines TRBV2 with TRBJ1-4; maybe TRBD1 (6 bases). Trimming stripped 4 bases from V and 1 base from J, with 13 bases between. The CDR3 runs to 16 residues. Per the germline V gene, CDR1 is SNHLY and CDR2 is FYNNEI. In DNA, the CDR3 is TGTGCCAGCAGTGCAGGGGCCCTGCGAACTAATGAAAAACTGTTTTTT. Translated: CASSAGALRTNEKLFF.

The chain combines TRBV6-1 with TRBJ1-1; D is unclear. CDR1 is MNHNS and CDR2 is SASEGT in the germline V gene. V gave up 1 base and J gave up 0 bases, with 9 bases separating them. There are 15 residues in the CDR3. In DNA form, the CDR3 reads TGTGCCAGCAGTGAAGTGAGGGAATTGAACACTGAAGCTTTCTTT. Amino acids: CASSEVRELNTEAFF.

The CDR3 region has the DNA TGTGCCAGCAAAAGACAGGGGGCAGAGACCCAGTACTTC. It translates to CASKRQGAETQYF. The chain joins TRBV27 to TRBJ2-5; 10 bases line up with TRBD1. After removal of 7 bases from V and 4 bases from J, the junction contained 3 bases not matched to a gene. CDR1 is MNHEY and CDR2 is SMNVEV in the germline V gene (reference sequence). This CDR3 region has 13 residues.

The CDR3 DNA is TGTGCCAGCATTTTGAGACAGGGGCCCGACTATGGCTACACCTTC. This translates into CASILRQGPDYGYTF. This chain joins TRBV6-5 and TRBJ1-2; 8 bases map to TRBD1. The germline V gene has CDR1 MNHEY and CDR2 SVGAGI. The CDR3 has 15 residues. Losses at the gene ends were 7 bases for V and 3 bases for J; bases not matched to a gene: 10.

The chain couples TRBV28 to TRBJ1-2; 9 bases align to TRBD1. From germline, CDR1 is MDHEN and CDR2 SYDVKM. The junction had 3 bases not matched to a gene; V was cut back by 5 bases and J by 5 bases. The CDR3 has 13 residues. CDR3 residues: CASSRQGEYGYTF. In nucleotides, the CDR3 is TGTGCCAGCAGTCGACAGGGGGAGTATGGCTACACCTTC.

The chain recombines TRBV5-1 with TRBJ2-6, with D possibly being TRBD2 (6 bases). The V gene lost 6 bases and the J gene lost 1 base, with 17 bases spanning the gap. CDR1 SGHRS and CDR2 YFSETQ come from the germline V gene. This CDR3 is built from 17 residues. Written as DNA, the CDR3 is TGCGCCAGCACGGCCCGGGACGGGACTTCTGGGGCCAACGTCCTGACTTTC. Its protein is CASTARDGTSGANVLTF.

The rearrangement uses TRBV28 and TRBJ1-2, with 9 positions matching TRBD1. There are 15 residues in the CDR3. Germline CDR1 is MDHEN and CDR2 is SYDVKM. Trimming took 6 bases from V and 4 from J; bases not matched to a gene: 9. The CDR3 nucleotides read TGTGCCAGCAGGCTGGGGACAGGGCCTTCCTATGGCTACACCTTC. Its protein is CASRLGTGPSYGYTF.

The chain combines TRBV7-9 with TRBJ2-7; TRBD1 agrees at 7 bases. CDR3 length equals 14 residues. CDR1 and CDR2 from the germline V gene are SEHNR and FQNEAQ (reference sequence). V was clipped by 6 bases and J by 1 base; unmatched bases: 6. The CDR3 sequence is CASSSTGQSYEQYF. The DNA of the CDR3 is TGTGCCAGCAGTTCGACAGGGCAATCCTACGAGCAGTACTTC.